The present T cell receptor (beta chain) was sequenced within a study of monozygotic twins with inflammatory bowel disease. TCRdb re-called the 5' RACE reads, yielding one record per CDR3 amino acid sequence without DNA. The sample holds fewer than 200,000 distinct CDR3 sequences. The CDR3 contains 12 residues. The germline V gene has CDR1 SGHNT and CDR2 YYREEE (reference sequence). The TCR sequence derives from a human donor with ulcerative colitis or Crohn's disease, or a healthy co-twin of an affected twin (not recorded which). Input material: blood. V is TRBV5-4 and J is TRBJ2-1. The CDR3 reads CASSSPLNEQFF. The complete variable domain, with remaining parts taken from reference TRBV5-4 and TRBJ2-1, reads ETGVTQSPTHLIKTRGQQVTLRCSSQSGHNTVSWYQQALGQGPQFIFQYYREEENGRGNFPPRFSGLQFPNYSSELNVNALELDDSALYLCASSSPLNEQFFGPGTRLTVL.